The present T cell receptor (beta chain) was sequenced within a study of cytomegalovirus exposure and HLA in healthy donors. Whole-study results and caveats: A later analysis linked a missense variant in DCLRE1C to the trimming of TCR beta V and J genes.

There are 15 residues in the CDR3. This clone was picked up a small number of times. Its specificity is unknown. In the PCR, 60 Vbeta and 13 Jbeta primers were used. Sequenced by immunoSEQ multiplex PCR; TCRdb stores in-frame clones only, minus some. The data contain about 160,000 clones, 70% to 80% of them singletons. V and J are TRBV12-1 and TRBJ1-1; the table's D call, TRBD1, was not checked against the DNA. TRBV12-1 corresponds to a pseudogene. This receptor was identified in a man aged 45 to 65 in good health and CMV-seropositive. The sequenced material came from PBMCs. In DNA, the CDR3 is TGTGCCAGCAGCTTAGCACAGGAGACGAACACTGAAGCTTTCTTT. It codes for CASSLAQETNTEAFF.